At least ten counts were recorded for the clone carrying this T cell receptor (beta chain). Its antigen remains unknown. This sample is part of a study of regulatory T cells in long-lasting Graves disease. Background on the study: The study enrolled newly diagnosed Graves' patients on antithyroid drugs under 3 months.

Through Arm-PCR of CDR3 regions and iRepertoire HTBI primers, TCR beta libraries were built. A single record per CDR3 protein comes from TCRdb applying MiXCR to the multiplex PCR reads. The sample consists of some 220,000 distinct CDR3 sequences, less than 20% of them appearing once. With V trimmed by 6 bases and J by 8 bases, 13 bases remained unmatched. The CDR3 consists of 17 residues. CDR1 is LNHDA and CDR2 is SQIVND in the germline V gene (reference sequence). Regarding time point: newly diagnosed GD, antithyroid drugs for less than 3 months. Following extraction of RNA from PBMCs, that RNA was used to make the TCR library. It was by American Thyroid Association guidelines that Graves' disease was diagnosed. Study-level points and caveats: Patients with persistent disease showed a bias toward TRBV28, TRBJ1-2 and TRBJ2-5.

The same sample was also used in a study of T cells in Graves' hyperthyroidism and ophthalmopathy. That source reports: The majority of expanded thyroid clonotypes above 0.001 also appeared in blood.

Sample: peripheral blood mononuclear cells (PBMCs), taken at new diagnosis, from a patient treated with antithyroid drugs. This sequence joins TRBV19 and TRBJ2-2; TRBD2 aligns across 12 bases. This TCR came from a woman in her 30s with Graves disease. DNA for the CDR3: TGTGCCAGTAGGAGACTAGCGGGAGAAGGGATTGAGGGGGAGCTGTTTTTT. The encoded protein is CASRRLAGEGIEGELFF.